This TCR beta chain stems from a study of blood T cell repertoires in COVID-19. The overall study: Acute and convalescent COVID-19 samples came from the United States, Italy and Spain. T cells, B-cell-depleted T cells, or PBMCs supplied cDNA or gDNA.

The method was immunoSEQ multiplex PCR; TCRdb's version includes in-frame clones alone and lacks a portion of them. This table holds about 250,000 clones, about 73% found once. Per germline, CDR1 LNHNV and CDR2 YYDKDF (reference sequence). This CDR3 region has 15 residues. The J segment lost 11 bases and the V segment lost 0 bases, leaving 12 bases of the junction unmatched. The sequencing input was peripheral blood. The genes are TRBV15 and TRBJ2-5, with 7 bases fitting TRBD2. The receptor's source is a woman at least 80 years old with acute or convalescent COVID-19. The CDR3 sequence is CATSRDLVGLGDQYF. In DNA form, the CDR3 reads TGTGCCACCAGCAGAGATTTGGTAGGACTAGGGGATCAGTACTTC.